One TCR beta chain is described in this entry. Assay: immunoSEQ multiplex PCR; the TCRdb copy retains only in-frame clones and omits some. The sample contains under 170,000 clones, 80% to 90% of which appear only once. Trimming removed 3 bases at V and 5 bases at J, with 13 bases between. The CDR3 has 14 amino acids. Germline CDR1 SGHTA, CDR2 FQGTGA. The data are from a study of blood T cell repertoires in COVID-19. The rearrangement uses TRBV7-3 and TRBJ2-5; possibly TRBD1 for D (7 bases). Material: peripheral blood. This clonotype originated in a man between 65 and 80 years old with acute or convalescent COVID-19. CDR3 region: CASSFQGGGETQYF. For the CDR3, the DNA is TGTGCCAGCAGCTTTCAGGGGGGCGGCGAGACCCAGTACTTC.